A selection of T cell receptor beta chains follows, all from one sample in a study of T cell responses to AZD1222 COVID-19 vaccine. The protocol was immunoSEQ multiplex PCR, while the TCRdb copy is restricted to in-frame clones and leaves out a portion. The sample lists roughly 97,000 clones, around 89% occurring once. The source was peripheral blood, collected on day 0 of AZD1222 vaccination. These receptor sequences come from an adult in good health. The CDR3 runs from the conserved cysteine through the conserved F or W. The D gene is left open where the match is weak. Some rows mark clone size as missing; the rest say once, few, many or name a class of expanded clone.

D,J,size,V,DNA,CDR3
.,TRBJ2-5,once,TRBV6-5,TGTGCCAGCAGTCGGGGTCAGGGACTGGGAGAGACCCAGTACTTC,CASSRGQGLGETQYF
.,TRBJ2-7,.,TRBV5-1,TGCGCCAGCAGCTTGGACATGACAGGACCGGGCGAGCAGTACTTC,CASSLDMTGPGEQYF
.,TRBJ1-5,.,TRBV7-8,TGTGCCAGCAGCTTTGAAGGTAATCAGCCCCAGCATTTT,CASSFEGNQPQHF
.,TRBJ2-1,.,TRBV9,TGTGCCAGCAGTGCTATGGGGGCTCTATACAATGAGCAGTTCTTC,CASSAMGALYNEQFF
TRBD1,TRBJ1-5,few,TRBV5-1,TGCGCCAGCAGCTTGACAGGGGGGAATCAGCCCCAGCATTTT,CASSLTGGNQPQHF
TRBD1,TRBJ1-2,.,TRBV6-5,TGTGCCAGCAGAACAGACAGGGACTATGGCTACACCTTC,CASRTDRDYGYTF
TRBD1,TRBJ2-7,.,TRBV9,TGTGCCAGCAGCGTAGGCACAGGGGGTACCTACGAGCAGTACTTC,CASSVGTGGTYEQYF
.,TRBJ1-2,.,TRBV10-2,TGCGCCAGCAGCCCACAGGCTAACTATGGCTACACCTTC,CASSPQANYGYTF
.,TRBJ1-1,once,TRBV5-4,TGTGCCAGCAGCCGCCCTGACAGTTACGCTGAAGCTTTCTTT,CASSRPDSYAEAFF
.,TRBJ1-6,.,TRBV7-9,TGTGCCAGCAGCCGGGACGGTTCACCCCTCCACTTT,CASSRDGSPLHF
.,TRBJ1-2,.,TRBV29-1,TGCAGCGCCCAATATTTGCACGGCTACACCTTC,CSAQYLHGYTF
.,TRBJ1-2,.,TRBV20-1,TGCAGTGCTCCCCAGGGGTATGGCTACACCTTC,CSAPQGYGYTF
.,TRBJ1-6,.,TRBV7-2,TGTGCCAGCAGACCGGACAGTGATAATTCACCCCTCCACTTT,CASRPDSDNSPLHF
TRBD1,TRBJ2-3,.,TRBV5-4,TGTGCCAGCAGCCCCCCGGGACAGGGAACAGATACGCAGTATTTT,CASSPPGQGTDTQYF
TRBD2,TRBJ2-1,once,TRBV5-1,TGCGCCAGCAGCTCCCTAGCGGGAGGGCCTAAAGAGCAGTTCTTC,CASSSLAGGPKEQFF
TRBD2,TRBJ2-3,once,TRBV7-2,TGTGCCAGCAGCCAACTAGCGGAGGGAGATACGCAGTATTTT,CASSQLAEGDTQYF
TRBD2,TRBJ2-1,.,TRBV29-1,TGCAGCGTTGAGAAGGGACTAGCGGTTCTAAATGAGCAGTTCTTC,CSVEKGLAVLNEQFF
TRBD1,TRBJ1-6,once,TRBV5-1,TGCGCCAGCAGCTATGACAGGGAGAGGGTGTCCCTCCACTTT,CASSYDRERVSLHF
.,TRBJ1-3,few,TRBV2,TGTGCCAGCAAGGCCGTGGGGTCTGGAAACACCATATATTTT,CASKAVGSGNTIYF
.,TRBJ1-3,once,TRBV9,TGTGCCAGCAGCGTAGCCGGGACCGATGGAAACACCATATATTTT,CASSVAGTDGNTIYF
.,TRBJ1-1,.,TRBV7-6,TGTGCCAGCAGCGGGGAATTCTCTGAAGCTTTCTTT,CASSGEFSEAFF
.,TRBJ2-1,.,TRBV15,TGTGCCACCAGCAGAGGGTACTCGGACTACAATGAGCAGTTCTTC,CATSRGYSDYNEQFF
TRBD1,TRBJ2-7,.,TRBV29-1,TGCAGCGTTGAACTCGGGGACAGGGGGCTGTCCTACGAGCAGTACTTC,CSVELGDRGLSYEQYF
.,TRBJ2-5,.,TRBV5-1,TGCGCCAGCAGCTTGGAGAGGGAAGAGACCCAGTACTTC,CASSLEREETQYF
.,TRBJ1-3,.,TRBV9,TGTGCCAGCAGCGTAGATGGGGTGGGAAACACCATATATTTT,CASSVDGVGNTIYF
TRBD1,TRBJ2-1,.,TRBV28,TGTGCCACCACAAGACAGGGGTGGAATGAGCAGTTCTTC,CATTRQGWNEQFF
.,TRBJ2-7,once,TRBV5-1,TGCGCCAGCAGCTCCCTATACGAGCAGTACTTC,CASSSLYEQYF
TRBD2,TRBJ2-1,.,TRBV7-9,TGTGCCAGCAGCCCCCGGGTAGCGGGGGCCTCCAGCTCCTACAATGAGCAGTTCTTC,CASSPRVAGASSSYNEQFF